This passage covers 21 T cell receptor beta chains from one sample sequenced in a study of blood T cells in healthy people across ages. Primers used in a second PCR of about 7 to 11 cycles were a sample-barcoded 5' primer and a J-beta primer mix. MiXCR, applied by TCRdb to the 5' RACE reads, yields one record per CDR3 protein. This sample has 450,000 to 700,000 distinct CDR3 sequences, with roughly a quarter found just once. The source material was blood. The origin of the receptors is a woman in her 70s in good health.

This clonotype was seen ten or more times. V and J are TRBV4-3 and TRBJ2-2; a possible D gene is TRBD1 (6 bases). This CDR3 is 15 amino acids long. The V end was cut by 4 bases, the J end by 1 base, with 10 bases between. Per the germline V gene, CDR1 is LGHNA and CDR2 is YSLEER. The CDR3 sequence is CASSRGGRNTGELFF. Here the CDR3 DNA reads TGCGCCAGCAGCCGAGGGGGACGGAACACCGGGGAGCTGTTTTTT.

This clonotype has more than one count but fewer than ten. V is TRBV15 and J is TRBJ1-4; D is uncertain. V dropped 1 base and J dropped 8 bases, with 17 bases sitting between them. The CDR3 length is 16 residues. Germline CDR1 and CDR2: LNHNV and YYDKDF (reference sequence). Here the CDR3 reads CATSRAQSLTGEKLFF. The CDR3 nucleotides read TGTGCCACCAGCAGAGCGCAGTCTTTAACGGGAGAAAAACTGTTTTTT.

This clonotype was observed at least ten times. The chain joins TRBV3-1 to TRBJ1-1; D is ambiguous. Trimming stripped 2 bases from V and 11 bases from J, with 9 bases between. The CDR3 runs 11 residues. Germline V gene data show CDR1 as LGHDT and CDR2 as YNNKEL (reference sequence). CDR3 sequence reads: CASSQLRRAFF. The DNA of the CDR3 is TGTGCCAGCAGCCAACTGAGGAGGGCTTTCTTT. The variable domain in full, with the rest retrieved from reference TRBV3-1 and TRBJ1-1, is DTAVSQTPKYLVTQMGNDKSIKCEQNLGHDTMYWYKQDSKKFLKIMFSYNNKELIINETVPNRFSPKSPDKAHLNLHINSLELGDSAVYFCASSQLRRAFFGQGTRLTVV.

This clonotype was seen a few times. The rearrangement joins TRBV12-3 or TRBV12-4 to TRBJ2-3; TRBD2 aligns across 12 bases. The length of the CDR3 is 15 residues. V trimming: 5 bases; J trimming: 6 bases; junction bases outside the gene matches: 6. The CDR3 protein is CASSIGLAGLDTQYF. The CDR3 DNA reads as TGTGCCAGCAGTATAGGACTAGCGGGGTTGGATACGCAGTATTTT.

This clonotype came up a few times. The chain combines TRBV5-1 with TRBJ1-6, with D unresolved. The germline V and J ends were trimmed by 1 base and 5 bases, with 7 bases remaining between them. The germline CDR1 and CDR2 sequences are SGHRS and YFSETQ. The CDR3 is 14 residues long. The CDR3 DNA is TGCGCCAGCAGCTTGAACGGTGATAATTCACCCCTCCACTTT. This sequence encodes CASSLNGDNSPLHF.

This clonotype was detected only once. This chain connects TRBV20-1 to TRBJ2-7; 7 bases agree with TRBD1. The CDR3 consists of 15 residues. V lost 3 bases, J lost 0 bases, and 8 bases stayed unmatched. In germline, CDR1 is DFQATT, CDR2 SNEGSKA (reference sequence). The CDR3 region is CSARDRKRPSYEQYF. DNA for the CDR3: TGCAGTGCTAGGGACAGGAAAAGGCCCTCCTACGAGCAGTACTTC.

This clonotype was detected only a few times. This sequence joins TRBV6-1 and TRBJ2-2; tentatively, D is TRBD2 (6 bases). Trimming pared 7 bases from V and 1 base from J, leaving 10 bases between. The germline V gene has CDR1 MNHNS and CDR2 SASEGT. The CDR3 runs to 14 residues. The CDR3 DNA is TGTGCCAGCACCGAGGGACTGAACACCGGGGAGCTGTTTTTT. It translates to CASTEGLNTGELFF.

The chain joins TRBV6-5 to TRBJ2-5; tentatively, D is TRBD1 (5 bases). The DNA end lines up better with TRBJ2-7; the J call may be wrong. This CDR3 contains 15 residues. Germline loops: CDR1 MNHEY, CDR2 SVGAGI. CDR3 DNA sequence: TGTGCCAGCGGGGATAGGACAAAAAGCTCCTACGAGCAGTACTTC. This encodes CASGDRTKSSYEQYF.

The chain has TRBV7-2 and TRBJ2-5, with TRBD1 matching over 9 bases. The CDR3 spans 15 residues. Trimming removed 7 bases from V and 4 bases from J; junction bases left unmatched: 10. In germline, CDR1 is SGHTA, CDR2 FQGNSA. CDR3 coding DNA: TGTGCCAGCAACACTATAACAGGGGGCAGAGAGACCCAGTACTTC. Translating it yields CASNTITGGRETQYF.

This chain joins TRBV5-1 and TRBJ2-3; 8 nucleotides match TRBD1. Germline lookup yields CDR1 SGHRS and CDR2 YFSETQ. J was trimmed by 9 bases and V by 1 base; bases with no gene match: 13. The CDR3 contains 16 residues. DNA of the CDR3: TGCGCCAGCAGCTTGCGCGTAGGACAGGGCGAAGGCACGCAGTATTTT. Residues: CASSLRVGQGEGTQYF.

The chain employs TRBV7-2 and TRBJ2-7, with 10 nucleotides matching TRBD2. The CDR3 runs to 15 residues. Germline CDR1 SGHTA, CDR2 FQGNSA. With V trimmed by 0 bases and J by 6 bases, 5 bases remained unmatched. The CDR3 region has the DNA TGTGCCAGCAGCTTAGCGTCGGTAGCGGGAGGCGAGCAGTACTTC. It encodes CASSLASVAGGEQYF.

The CDR3 nucleotides read TGCGCCAGCAGCTTGGGTTTCGGGCTAGCGGAGCAGTTCTTC. Its translation is CASSLGFGLAEQFF. This chain links TRBV5-1 with TRBJ2-1, with D possibly matching TRBD2 (6 bases). V lost 0 bases, J lost 10 bases, and 14 bases lay in between. The CDR3 extends over 14 amino acids. From germline, CDR1 is SGHRS and CDR2 YFSETQ. The full variable domain, rest sourced from reference TRBV5-1 and TRBJ2-1, is KAGVTQTPRYLIKTRGQQVTLSCSPISGHRSVSWYQQTPGQGLQFLFEYFSETQRNKGNFPGRFSGRQFSNSRSEMNVSTLELGDSALYLCASSLGFGLAEQFFGPGTRLTVL.

The V and J genes are TRBV7-9 and TRBJ2-2, with no clear D. The CDR3 consists of 13 residues. Germline V gives CDR1 SEHNR, CDR2 FQNEAQ (reference sequence). V was shortened by 5 bases and J by 6 bases, with 10 bases between the two germline ends. The CDR3 DNA follows: TGTGCCAGCAGCCCGAGTCTTTCCGGGGAGCTGTTTTTT. It codes for CASSPSLSGELFF.

This rearrangement joins TRBV5-1 to TRBJ2-5; D not resolved. With 0 bases removed from V and 4 bases from J, the gap between germline ends came to 19 bases. The CDR3 sequence is 17 residues long. Germline-derived CDR1 and CDR2 are SGHRS and YFSETQ. In nucleotides, the CDR3 is TGCGCCAGCAGCTTGGATGCTCTAGGATATCCTGGAGAGACCCAGTACTTC. It specifies CASSLDALGYPGETQYF.

This clonotype has just a few counts. Since a much larger clone is just one base distant, this may be a read error. The J gene is TRBJ2-7, the V gene TRBV7-9, with no clear D. Germline loops: CDR1 SEHNR, CDR2 FQNEAQ (reference sequence). CDR3 length equals 13 residues. V shed 6 bases and J shed 6 bases, with 15 bases lying between them. As DNA, the CDR3 is TGTGCCAGCAGTCAAGCCCCAGGTACCGAGCAGTACTTC. Translated: CASSQAPGTEQYF.

This clonotype was seen a handful of times. The chain combines TRBV11-3 with TRBJ1-2; perhaps TRBD1 as D (5 bases). The CDR3 sequence is 13 residues long. The V and J ends lost 5 bases and 8 bases respectively, with 15 bases between them. In germline, CDR1 is SGHNT, CDR2 YENEEA. CDR3 sequence reads: CASSPGSGYGYTF. CDR3 coding DNA: TGTGCCAGCAGCCCAGGGTCGGGGTACGGCTACACCTTC.

This rearrangement joins TRBV12-3 or TRBV12-4 to TRBJ2-5; 10 bases align to TRBD2. The CDR3 is made up of 15 amino acids. Trimming removed 5 bases from V and 5 bases from J; junction bases left unmatched: 8. The CDR3 region has the DNA TGTGCCAGCAGTCATGGACTAGCGGAGCGGGAGACCCAGTACTTC. It is translated as CASSHGLAERETQYF.

This rearrangement joins TRBV5-1 to TRBJ2-5; unclear D gene. Looked up from germline, CDR1 is SGHRS and CDR2 is YFSETQ. V was cut by 0 bases and J by 1 base, with 13 bases left in between. CDR3 length equals 16 residues. CDR3 in DNA: TGCGCCAGCAGCTTGGTAACGCAGAGCATCCAAGAGACCCAGTACTTC. Translation gives CASSLVTQSIQETQYF.

The genes are TRBV6-1 and TRBJ1-1; D not resolved. Looked up from germline, CDR1 is MNHNS and CDR2 is SASEGT. V dropped 2 bases and J dropped 5 bases, with 9 bases sitting between them. The CDR3 is 13 amino acids. The CDR3 loop is CASSELGRTEAFF. The DNA of the CDR3 is TGTGCCAGCAGTGAACTAGGTAGGACTGAAGCTTTCTTT.

V and J are TRBV20-1 and TRBJ2-5; TRBD2 matches at 8 bases. The assigned J gene may be wrong: the sequence end matches TRBJ2-7 better. Germline values: CDR1 DFQATT, CDR2 SNEGSKA (reference sequence). The CDR3 consists of 19 residues. Here the CDR3 DNA reads TGCAGTGCCCCTCGGGGGGGCCGCGCCCATCTCTCGGGCTCCTACGAGCAGTACTTC. Translated, it gives CSAPRGGRAHLSGSYEQYF.

The chain uses TRBV20-1 and TRBJ2-7; 9 bases agree with TRBD2. This CDR3 comprises 14 residues. Losses at the gene ends were 3 bases for V and 2 bases for J; bases not matched to a gene: 5. Germline V gene lookup returns CDR1 DFQATT and CDR2 SNEGSKA (reference sequence). The CDR3 bases are TGCAGTGCTAGGCCAGCGGGGGGTACCTACGAGCAGTACTTC. Its translation is CSARPAGGTYEQYF.